This entry describes one TCR beta chain. No antigen is known for it. The sample is drawn from a study of CD8 T cell repertoires and HIV-1 epitope variants. Germline CDR1 reads MNHEY; CDR2 reads SMNVEV (reference sequence). The CDR3 covers 16 residues. J was trimmed by 0 bases and V by 6 bases; bases with no gene match: 9. Profiling relied on immunoSEQ multiplex PCR, and the TCRdb table lists in-frame clones only, not all of them. The profile covers roughly 5,200 clones, with about 60% appearing a single time and roughly 44% taken by the ten largest. Study-wide points: Eight or nine antigen-specific TCR beta clonotypes were found; five or six seemed cross-reactive to variants.

The genes are TRBV27 and TRBJ2-3; 7 bases match TRBD1. This TCR was sampled from a male donor with HIV. Sequences were obtained from cultured CD8+ T cells derived from PBMCs. CDR3 in DNA: TGTGCCAGCAGATTCCAGGGACAGATGAGCACAGATACGCAGTATTTT. It translates to CASRFQGQMSTDTQYF.